This entry lists 15 T cell receptor beta chains sequenced from one sample in a study of blood T cell repertoires in COVID-19. Assay: immunoSEQ multiplex PCR; the TCRdb copy retains only in-frame clones and omits some. The sample lists under 200,000 clones; roughly 77% were seen once. The specimen was peripheral blood. The source of these receptors is a woman in her thirties or forties with COVID-19, enrolled during active disease.

This rearrangement joins TRBV3-1 (or the pseudogene TRBV3-2) to TRBJ2-2, with D perhaps TRBD2 (7 bases). Deletions cut 7 bases from V and 0 bases from J, with 15 bases between. Germline lookup yields CDR1 LGHDT and CDR2 YNNKEL (reference sequence). The length of the CDR3 is 16 residues. The CDR3 bases are TGTGCCAGCAATGGCGGGGGCCTATCGAACACCGGGGAGCTGTTTTTT. This sequence encodes CASNGGGLSNTGELFF.

The J gene is TRBJ2-1, the V gene TRBV4-3, with D possibly being TRBD1 (5 bases). Germline loops: CDR1 LGHNA, CDR2 YSLEER. The CDR3 consists of 17 residues. V was pared by 0 bases and J by 2 bases, with 14 bases between. The CDR3 nucleotides read TGCGCCAGCAGCCAAGACCCGACAGCCTCAACCTACAATGAGCAGTTCTTC. Protein: CASSQDPTASTYNEQFF.

The chain recombines TRBV30 with TRBJ1-6, with 9 bases fitting TRBD1. J was trimmed by 2 bases and V by 3 bases; bases with no gene match: 8. This CDR3 spans 17 amino acids. Germline V gene sequence: CDR1 GTSNPN, CDR2 SVGIG (reference sequence). CDR3 nucleotides: TGTGCCTGGAGCGGACAGGGGAGGGAAACCTATAATTCACCCCTCCACTTT. This translates into CAWSGQGRETYNSPLHF.

The count of this clone is one. The chain recombines TRBV5-8 with TRBJ2-3; TRBD1 matches 9 bases. The CDR3 loop spans 16 amino acids. The V gene's germline CDR1 is SGHTS and CDR2 YDEGEE. V lost 0 bases to trimming and J lost 2 bases; unmatched junction nucleotides: 4. CDR3 in DNA: TGTGCCAGCAGCTTGGGCTACAGGGGGCCCACAGATACGCAGTATTTT. This translates into CASSLGYRGPTDTQYF.

The chain combines TRBV5-4 with TRBJ2-7; TRBD2 matches at 7 bases. Per germline, CDR1 SGHNT and CDR2 YYREEE (reference sequence). The ends lost 7 bases at V and 3 bases at J; junction bases unmatched: 13. This CDR3 comprises 15 residues. CDR3 loop: CASRLGPGTNYEQYF. CDR3 sequence (DNA): TGTGCCAGCCGACTGGGCCCGGGGACTAACTACGAGCAGTACTTC.

This chain uses TRBV10-3 with TRBJ1-1; 7 nucleotides align to TRBD1. The CDR3 is 17 residues long. CDR1 and CDR2 from the germline V gene are ENHRY and SYGVKD. V dropped 7 bases and J dropped 0; count of bases not matched to a gene: 14. CDR3 in amino acids: CAITRTAPGGMNTEAFF. CDR3 coding DNA: TGTGCCATCACCCGGACCGCCCCAGGGGGTATGAACACTGAAGCTTTCTTT.

This CDR3 reads CAWSDWPYEQYF. The CDR3 bases are TGTGCCTGGAGTGATTGGCCCTACGAGCAGTACTTC. The J gene is TRBJ2-7, the V gene TRBV30; D gene uncertain. The CDR3 consists of 12 residues. Per germline, CDR1 GTSNPN and CDR2 SVGIG (reference sequence). The V end was cut by 1 base, the J end by 2 bases, with 6 bases between.

The table lists this clone with a few counts. DNA for the CDR3: TGTGCCAGCAGTGAACGGACAGGGGACTATGGCTACACCTTC. As protein: CASSERTGDYGYTF. The chain links TRBV25-1 to TRBJ1-2; 9 nucleotides align to TRBD1. Unmatched junction bases numbered 1, after V lost 2 bases and J lost 3 bases. Looked up from germline, CDR1 is MGHDK and CDR2 is SYGVNS. CDR3 length: 14 amino acids.

The rearrangement links TRBV4-1 to TRBJ2-3; unclear D gene. Per the germline V gene, CDR1 is MGHRA and CDR2 is YSYEKL. Trimming cost V 3 bases and J 5 bases, with 9 bases left between them. The CDR3 consists of 13 residues. CDR3 bases: TGCGCCAGCAGCCAGCCTAGAGGAGATACGCAGTATTTT. Protein sequence: CASSQPRGDTQYF.

The chain employs TRBV3-1 (or the pseudogene TRBV3-2) and TRBJ1-5; D uncertain. This CDR3 has 15 amino acids. Trimming took off 0 bases at V and 6 bases at J, with 12 bases between the two ends. Germline V gives CDR1 LGHDT, CDR2 YNNKEL (reference sequence). The CDR3 is CASSQDLSGGQPQHF. The CDR3 DNA is TGTGCCAGCAGCCAAGATCTATCGGGAGGTCAGCCCCAGCATTTT.

The chain is built from TRBV10-3 and TRBJ2-3, with 16 bases that match TRBD2. The CDR3 length is 19 residues. J was trimmed by 2 bases and V by 5 bases; bases with no gene match: 10. The germline V gene encodes CDR1 ENHRY and CDR2 SYGVKD. The CDR3 nucleotides read TGTGCCATCAGTTCCTCCGGGACTAGCGGGGGGGCAAACACAGATACGCAGTATTTT. It codes for CAISSSGTSGGANTDTQYF.

V and J are TRBV5-4 and TRBJ1-2; D not certain. The CDR3 runs to 13 residues. V shed 5 bases and J shed 6 bases, with 14 bases lying between them. CDR1 SGHNT and CDR2 YYREEE come from the germline V gene (reference sequence). The CDR3: CASSGLRINGYTF. The CDR3 DNA follows: TGTGCCAGCAGTGGGCTAAGGATTAATGGCTACACCTTC.

The chain uses TRBV6-5 and TRBJ1-3, with D uncertain. CDR3 length equals 13 residues. Germline V lookup: CDR1 MNHEY, CDR2 SVGAGI. V was shortened by 6 bases and J by 0 bases, with 6 bases between the two germline ends. CDR3 sequence reads: CASSRYSGNTIYF. The CDR3 bases are TGTGCCAGCAGCCGGTACTCTGGAAACACCATATATTTT.

The table lists this clone with a count of one. This chain joins TRBV5-1 and TRBJ2-5; 7 nucleotides align to TRBD1. Germline V gives CDR1 SGHRS, CDR2 YFSETQ. V lost 6 bases and J lost 3; bases outside the gene matches: 5. The CDR3 consists of 13 residues. The CDR3 region is CASIGQVEETQYF. The CDR3 DNA follows: TGCGCCAGCATCGGACAGGTCGAAGAGACCCAGTACTTC.

The chain employs TRBV5-4 and TRBJ2-1; 7 bases agree with TRBD2. Germline lookup yields CDR1 SGHNT and CDR2 YYREEE (reference sequence). This CDR3 has 14 residues. Unmatched junction bases numbered 11, after V lost 0 bases and J lost 14 bases. DNA of the CDR3: TGTGCCAGCAGCTTGGCGGGGGGTCTGCGTGTGGAGTTCTTC. This encodes CASSLAGGLRVEFF.